The clone carrying this T cell receptor beta chain occurred a few times. The sample originates from a study of T-cell reconstitution after alpha-beta-depleted transplantation in children. Trimming removed 6 bases from V and 9 bases from J, with 21 bases in between. This CDR3 has 15 residues. Unique molecular identifiers were used to barcode this TCRbeta library. TCRdb re-called the PCR reads through MiXCR, storing one row per CDR3 protein. The sample lists 600,000 to 700,000 distinct CDR3 sequences; 16% were seen once. The input for sequencing was PBMCs from the stem cell graft donor, taken from the stem cell graft. The V call is TRBV12-3 or TRBV12-4, the J call TRBJ2-1; D possibly corresponds to TRBD1 (6 bases). The origin of this receptor is a human donor who donated a stem cell graft to a child with acute myeloid leukemia. The CDR3 loop reads CASSLQRTASVEQFF. DNA of the CDR3: TGTGCCAGCAGCCTTCAGAGGACAGCCTCCGTTGAGCAGTTCTTC.